This T cell receptor (beta chain) is from a study of CD8 T cells in ankylosing spondylitis. In making TCR beta libraries, quantitative 5'-RACE with molecular barcodes was used. One entry per CDR3 protein, called by TCRdb with MiXCR from the 5' RACE reads. Of approximately 550,000 distinct CDR3 sequences listed, more than 9.5% are singletons. About this clonotype: The antigen remains undetermined.

Study-wide findings and caveats: Significant enrichment of disease-linked clones was reportedly seen in matched ankylosing spondylitis synovial fluid. What appeared characteristic of ankylosing spondylitis blood was a TCR beta motif of under 10 highly homologous variants.

The CDR3 consists of 16 residues. The V end lost 2 bases, the J end lost 0 bases, and 13 bases lay between the germline ends. Germline CDR1 is SGHKS and CDR2 is YYEKEE (reference sequence). This sequence was found in a male donor with ankylosing spondylitis. Sample: blood, either unsorted or a sorted T cell fraction (not recorded which). This rearrangement joins TRBV5-5 to TRBJ2-3, with D perhaps matching TRBD1 (6 bases). The CDR3 DNA follows: TGTGCCAGCAGCTTTAGGGGGTCTGTTAGCACAGATACGCAGTATTTT. The encoded protein is CASSFRGSVSTDTQYF.